What follows is one TCR beta chain and its context. The Seattle site enrolled patients during active infection and followed them longitudinally. The data are from a study of blood T cell repertoires in COVID-19. Original data processing: Amplification with reference gene primers provided the estimates of nucleated cell counts. TCRdb's copy holds only in-frame clones and misses some; the assay was immunoSEQ multiplex PCR. V, J and clone size derive from that table, while D and trimming were established from the DNA sequence. The sample has a few hundred thousand clones, about 80% seen once. Trimming removed 1 base from V and 2 bases from J, with 10 bases in between. The CDR3 sequence is 15 residues long. Germline lookup yields CDR1 MDHEN and CDR2 SYDVKM.

The receptor comes from a person aged 65 to 85 with COVID-19, enrolled during active disease. The chain links TRBV28 to TRBJ2-3, with D tentatively TRBD1 (5 bases). Material for sequencing was peripheral blood. CDR3 sequence: CASSLLGELTDTQYF. CDR3 in DNA: TGTGCCAGCAGTTTATTAGGGGAACTCACAGATACGCAGTATTTT.